Reported below is one TCR beta chain. Its antigen is unidentified. The CDR3 is 16 residues long. J gave up 2 bases and V 3 bases, and 8 bases lay outside the gene matches. Per germline, CDR1 SGHTS and CDR2 YDEGEE. Each cell subset's genomic DNA was divided evenly among several immunoSEQ plates. TCRdb keeps only in-frame clones here, not all; method: immunoSEQ multiplex PCR. The sample yields approximately 1.5 million clones, 95% to 99% seen once. This entry comes from a study of shared clonotypes between healthy human individuals. Whole-study findings and limits: The expectation was that sequencing depth would affect clonotype sharing among donors. Sharing across four donors was highest in naive CD4 (roughly 5%) and lowest in memory CD8 (roughly 0.4%).

The sample was naive CD4+ T cells sorted from blood. The subset here: CD45RA+ positively selected. This TCR was sampled from a man under 40 in good health. V gene TRBV5-8 combines with J gene TRBJ1-5; 7 bases align to TRBD1. The CDR3 region has the DNA TGTGCCAGCAGCTGGGTACAGGGGTCCCGCAATCAGCCCCAGCATTTT. Translated: CASSWVQGSRNQPQHF.